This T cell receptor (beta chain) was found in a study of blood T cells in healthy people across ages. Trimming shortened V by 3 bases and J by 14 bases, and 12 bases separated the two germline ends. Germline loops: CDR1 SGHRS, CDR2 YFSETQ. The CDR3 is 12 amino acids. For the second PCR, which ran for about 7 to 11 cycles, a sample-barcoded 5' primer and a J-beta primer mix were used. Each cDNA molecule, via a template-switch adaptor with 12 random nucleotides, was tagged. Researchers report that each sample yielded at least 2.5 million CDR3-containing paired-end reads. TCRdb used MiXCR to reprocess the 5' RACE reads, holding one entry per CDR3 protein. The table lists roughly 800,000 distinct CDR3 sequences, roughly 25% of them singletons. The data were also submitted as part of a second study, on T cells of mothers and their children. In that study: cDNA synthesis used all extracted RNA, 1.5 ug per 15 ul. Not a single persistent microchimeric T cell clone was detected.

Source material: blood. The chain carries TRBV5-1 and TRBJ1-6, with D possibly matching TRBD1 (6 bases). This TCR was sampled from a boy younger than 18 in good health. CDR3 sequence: CASSWGGGSLHF. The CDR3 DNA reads TGCGCCAGCAGCTGGGGAGGGGGTTCCCTCCACTTT. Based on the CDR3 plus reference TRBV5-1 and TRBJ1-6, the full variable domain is KAGVTQTPRYLIKTRGQQVTLSCSPISGHRSVSWYQQTPGQGLQFLFEYFSETQRNKGNFPGRFSGRQFSNSRSEMNVSTLELGDSALYLCASSWGGGSLHFGNGTRLTVT.